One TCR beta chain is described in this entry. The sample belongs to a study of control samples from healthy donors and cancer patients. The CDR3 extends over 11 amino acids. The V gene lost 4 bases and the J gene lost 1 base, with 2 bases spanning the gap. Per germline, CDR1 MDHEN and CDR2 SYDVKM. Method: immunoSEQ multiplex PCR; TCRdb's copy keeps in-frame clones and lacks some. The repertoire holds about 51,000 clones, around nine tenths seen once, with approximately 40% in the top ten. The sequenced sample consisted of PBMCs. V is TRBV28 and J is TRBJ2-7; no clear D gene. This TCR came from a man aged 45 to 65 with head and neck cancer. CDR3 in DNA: TGTGCCAGCAGTTGGTCCTACGAGCAGTACTTC. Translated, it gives CASSWSYEQYF.